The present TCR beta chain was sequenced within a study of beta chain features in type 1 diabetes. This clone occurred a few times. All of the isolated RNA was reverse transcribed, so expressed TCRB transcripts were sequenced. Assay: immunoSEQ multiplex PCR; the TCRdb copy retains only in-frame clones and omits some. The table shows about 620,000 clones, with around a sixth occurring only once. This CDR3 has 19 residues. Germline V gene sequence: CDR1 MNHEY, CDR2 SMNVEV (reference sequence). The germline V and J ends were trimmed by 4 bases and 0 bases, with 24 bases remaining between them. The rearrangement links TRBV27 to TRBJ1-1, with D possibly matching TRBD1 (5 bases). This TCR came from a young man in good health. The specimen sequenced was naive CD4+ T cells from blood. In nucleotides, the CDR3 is TGTGCCAGCAGTTCTGCTCTAAGGGGAAAGAGCCGCTTGAACACTGAAGCTTTCTTT. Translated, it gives CASSSALRGKSRLNTEAFF.